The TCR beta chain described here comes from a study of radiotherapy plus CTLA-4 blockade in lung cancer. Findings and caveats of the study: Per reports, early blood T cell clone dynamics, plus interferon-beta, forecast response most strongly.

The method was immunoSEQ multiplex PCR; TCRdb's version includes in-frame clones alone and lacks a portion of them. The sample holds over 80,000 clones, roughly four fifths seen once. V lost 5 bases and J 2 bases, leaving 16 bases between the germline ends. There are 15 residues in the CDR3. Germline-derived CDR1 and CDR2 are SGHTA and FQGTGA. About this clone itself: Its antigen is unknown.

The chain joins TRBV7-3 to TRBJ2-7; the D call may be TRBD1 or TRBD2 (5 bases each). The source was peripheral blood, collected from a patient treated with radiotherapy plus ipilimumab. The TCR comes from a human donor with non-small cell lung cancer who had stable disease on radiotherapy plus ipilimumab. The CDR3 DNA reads TGTGCCAGCAGCCCCTCGGGACGGTTACCCTACGAGCAGTACTTC. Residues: CASSPSGRLPYEQYF. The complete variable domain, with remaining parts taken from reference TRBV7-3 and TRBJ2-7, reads GAGVSQTPSNKVTEKGKYVELRCDPISGHTALYWYRQSLGQGPEFLIYFQGTGAADDSGLPNDRFFAVRPEGSVSTLKIQRTERGDSAVYLCASSPSGRLPYEQYFGPGTRLTVT.